A single sample gave rise to the 24 T cell receptor beta chains below, sequenced in a study of cytomegalovirus exposure and HLA in healthy donors. PCR primers comprised 60 Vbeta and 13 Jbeta primers. Profiled with immunoSEQ multiplex PCR; TCRdb holds only in-frame clones, not every one. The sample comprises about 63,000 clones, 80% to 90% of which are singletons, and about 12% rests with the top ten. The sequencing input was PBMCs. These receptors were collected from a woman in her twenties or thirties in good health and CMV-seropositive.

This clone was observed once. The chain links TRBV9 to TRBJ1-5; D might be TRBD1 (5 bases). V lost 4 bases to trimming and J lost 6 bases, with 17 bases between them. This CDR3 comprises 15 residues. Germline lookup yields CDR1 SGDLS and CDR2 YYNGEE. CDR3 in DNA: TGTGCCAGCAGCCCTGGAGGGGCATTTCGTCAGCCCCAGCATTTT. Translating it yields CASSPGGAFRQPQHF.

The chain uses TRBV11-2 and TRBJ2-1; D ambiguous. Germline CDR1 is SGHAT and CDR2 is FQNNGV. The CDR3 covers 13 residues. V gave up 2 bases and J gave up 6 bases, with 8 bases separating them. CDR3 sequence: CASSLTRFNEQFF. DNA of the CDR3: TGTGCCAGCAGCTTAACAAGATTCAATGAGCAGTTCTTC.

This chain uses TRBV6-4 with TRBJ2-3; perhaps TRBD1 as D (6 bases). The ends were cut back, 3 bases at V and 5 bases at J, with 15 bases in the middle. Germline V CDR1 and CDR2: MRHNA, SNTAGT. CDR3 length equals 15 residues. CDR3 DNA sequence: TGTGCCAGCAGTGAGGACCTCAGGGGACGAGATACGCAGTATTTT. Its protein is CASSEDLRGRDTQYF.

V usage is TRBV5-4 and J usage is TRBJ2-6; tentative D call: TRBD2 (5 bases). Germline assignment: CDR1 SGHNT and CDR2 YYREEE (reference sequence). Trimming removed 4 bases from V and 0 bases from J, with 14 bases in between. The CDR3 has 17 amino acids. The CDR3 sequence: CASSSLAGNSGANVLTF. DNA for the CDR3: TGTGCCAGCAGCAGCCTCGCGGGTAACTCTGGGGCCAACGTCCTGACTTTC.

The chain joins TRBV29-1 to TRBJ2-4; D gene ambiguous. The length of the CDR3 is 13 residues. Trimming cost V 1 base and J 0 bases, with 4 bases left between them. CDR1 is SQVTM, CDR2 ANQGSEA, per germline. The CDR3 sequence: CSVEALAKNIQYF. CDR3 DNA sequence: TGCAGCGTTGAAGCTTTAGCCAAAAACATTCAGTACTTC.

The chain couples TRBV5-6 to TRBJ2-5; 7 nucleotides line up with TRBD2. With 1 base clipped from V and 1 base from J, the junction kept 7 bases outside the gene matches. This CDR3 spans 16 amino acids. CDR1 is SGHDT, CDR2 YYEEEE, per germline. This chain's CDR3 is CASSLRDSGRQETQYF. The CDR3 DNA is TGTGCCAGCAGCTTGAGGGATAGCGGGCGCCAAGAGACCCAGTACTTC.

The chain is built from TRBV5-1 and TRBJ1-1; the D gene is possibly TRBD1 (6 bases). The V end was cut by 0 bases, the J end by 4 bases, with 13 bases between. The CDR3 is 15 amino acids. CDR1 is SGHRS and CDR2 is YFSETQ in the germline V gene. In DNA form, the CDR3 reads TGCGCCAGCAGCTTGGGGGTTCAGGGGATCACTGAAGCTTTCTTT. The encoded protein is CASSLGVQGITEAFF.

The chain joins TRBV28 to TRBJ2-5; a possible D gene is TRBD2 (5 bases). The DNA end is a closer match to TRBJ2-7, so the J assignment may be wrong. In germline, CDR1 is MDHEN, CDR2 SYDVKM. The CDR3 runs to 13 residues. CDR3 sequence (DNA): TGTGCCAGCAACCCGGGGAGCTCCTACGAGCAGTACTTC. Its protein is CASNPGSSYEQYF.

J is TRBJ1-1 and V is TRBV5-1; the D is unclear. In germline, CDR1 is SGHRS, CDR2 YFSETQ. With 2 bases removed from V and 4 bases from J, the gap between germline ends came to 18 bases. The CDR3 sequence is 16 residues long. CDR3 in amino acids: CASSFGPQLTGTEAFF. As DNA, the CDR3 is TGCGCCAGCAGCTTCGGCCCCCAACTCACGGGCACTGAAGCTTTCTTT.

This clone was picked up one time. The CDR3 DNA reads as TGCGCCAGCAGCCCTAGGGGTAGCGGGAGCCGTGACAATGAGCAGTTCTTC. Translation gives CASSPRGSGSRDNEQFF. The chain couples TRBV10-2 to TRBJ2-1, with TRBD2 identical over 9 bases. The trim removed 6 bases at V and 5 bases at J, leaving 14 bases unmatched. The CDR3 extends over 17 amino acids. Germline loops: CDR1 WSHSY, CDR2 SAAADI.

The chain uses TRBV5-1 and TRBJ1-5, with TRBD1 as a possible D gene (6 bases). V lost 1 base to trimming and J lost 3 bases, with 11 bases between them. The CDR3 loop spans 15 amino acids. The germline V gene has CDR1 SGHRS and CDR2 YFSETQ. DNA of the CDR3: TGCGCCAGCAGCTTGTTAGGGGACACCAATCAGCCCCAGCATTTT. Residues: CASSLLGDTNQPQHF.

CDR3 region: CASSLGQGTGYTF. The CDR3 nucleotides read TGTGCCAGCAGCCTGGGACAGGGTACTGGCTACACCTTC. The chain recombines TRBV7-9 with TRBJ1-2; TRBD1 aligns across 9 bases. The trim removed 5 bases at V and 7 bases at J, leaving 5 bases unmatched. Germline CDR1 and CDR2: SEHNR and FQNEAQ (reference sequence). CDR3 length: 13 residues.

This chain uses TRBV7-2 with TRBJ2-1; no definite D call. Trimming removed 1 base from V and 4 bases from J, with 14 bases in between. The germline V gene has CDR1 SGHTA and CDR2 FQGNSA. The CDR3 covers 16 residues. The CDR3 DNA reads as TGTGCCAGCAGCTTAGTGAGCCAGGCCGTATACAATGAGCAGTTCTTC. Translation gives CASSLVSQAVYNEQFF. Drawing the rest from reference TRBV7-2 and TRBJ2-1, the complete variable domain is GAGVSQSPSNKVTEKGKDVELRCDPISGHTALYWYRQSLGQGLEFLIYFQGNSAPDKSGLPSDRFSAERTGGSVSTLTIQRTQQEDSAVYLCASSLVSQAVYNEQFFGPGTRLTVL.

The table lists this clone with a count of one. The chain employs TRBV6-1 and TRBJ2-1, with a possible D match to TRBD2 (5 bases). This CDR3 region has 11 residues. Germline assignment: CDR1 MNHNS and CDR2 SASEGT. V lost 6 bases to trimming and J lost 8 bases, with 8 bases between them. The CDR3 DNA sequence: TGTGCCAGCAGAGGACTTCATGAGCAGTTCTTC. Its translation: CASRGLHEQFF.

This rearrangement joins TRBV23-1 to TRBJ1-4; 7 nucleotides align to TRBD1. TRBV23-1 is flagged as an ORF with uncertain function. The CDR3 is 18 amino acids. The V and J ends lost 3 bases and 3 bases, in that order; junction bases with no gene match: 13. The chain's CDR3 is CASSQRLTGKGSNEKLFF. CDR3 bases: TGCGCCAGCAGTCAGCGGCTGACAGGGAAAGGGTCTAATGAAAAACTGTTTTTT.

The chain uses TRBV6-1 and TRBJ2-7; 7 bases agree with TRBD2. CDR1 and CDR2 (germline): MNHNS, SASEGT. This CDR3 contains 14 residues. The J segment lost 3 bases and the V segment lost 6 bases, leaving 8 bases of the junction unmatched. The CDR3 DNA reads TGTGCCAGCAGGGCGGGAGCGGGCCACTACGAGCAGTACTTC. This sequence encodes CASRAGAGHYEQYF.

The CDR3 loop reads CASSVGTGIWETQYF. DNA for the CDR3: TGTGCCAGCAGCGTCGGGACAGGGATCTGGGAGACCCAGTACTTC. The chain joins TRBV9 to TRBJ2-5, with 9 bases matching TRBD1. CDR3 length: 15 amino acids. V dropped 2 bases and J dropped 5; count of bases not matched to a gene: 7. Germline CDR1 and CDR2: SGDLS and YYNGEE. The full variable domain, with the rest looked up from reference TRBV9 and TRBJ2-5, is DSGVTQTPKHLITATGQRVTLRCSPRSGDLSVYWYQQSLDQGLQFLIQYYNGEERAKGNILERFSAQQFPDLHSELNLSSLELGDSALYFCASSVGTGIWETQYFGPGTRLLVL.

This chain connects TRBV5-1 to TRBJ1-1; D unclear. The V gene's germline CDR1 is SGHRS and CDR2 YFSETQ. The CDR3 runs 14 residues. V lost 4 bases and J lost 1, with 11 bases in between. CDR3 region: CASSLTRGNTEAFF. Here the CDR3 DNA reads TGCGCCAGCAGCCTTACCCGGGGGAACACTGAAGCTTTCTTT.

In its sample, this clone was seen once. The rearrangement joins TRBV7-3 to TRBJ2-2; maybe TRBD2 (6 bases). Trimming removed 5 bases at V and 5 bases at J, with 21 bases between. Germline values: CDR1 SGHTA, CDR2 FQGTGA. CDR3 size: 17 residues. CDR3 region: CASSPRGPGTGTGELFF. DNA of the CDR3: TGTGCCAGCAGCCCACGGGGCCCAGGGACTGGAACCGGGGAGCTGTTTTTT. The variable domain in full, completed from reference TRBV7-3 and TRBJ2-2, reads GAGVSQTPSNKVTEKGKYVELRCDPISGHTALYWYRQSLGQGPEFLIYFQGTGAADDSGLPNDRFFAVRPEGSVSTLKIQRTERGDSAVYLCASSPRGPGTGTGELFFGEGSRLTVL.

This chain links TRBV6-5 with TRBJ1-1, with unresolved D. Germline lookup yields CDR1 MNHEY and CDR2 SVGAGI. V gave up 4 bases and J gave up 0 bases, with 6 bases separating them. This CDR3 contains 13 residues. The CDR3 bases are TGTGCCAGCAGTTCTCTTATGAACACTGAAGCTTTCTTT. Its translation: CASSSLMNTEAFF.

This clone appeared once. The chain joins TRBV5-1 to TRBJ1-3; 8 positions match TRBD1. Losses at the gene ends were 3 bases for V and 4 bases for J; bases not matched to a gene: 3. Germline V gives CDR1 SGHRS, CDR2 YFSETQ. The CDR3 is made up of 14 amino acids. This CDR3 is CASSSRGPGNTIYF. The DNA of the CDR3 is TGCGCCAGCAGCTCCAGGGGGCCAGGAAACACCATATATTTT.

The V and J genes are TRBV7-6 and TRBJ2-1, with TRBD2 matching over 7 bases. Germline V gene data show CDR1 as SGHVS and CDR2 as FNYEAQ. J was trimmed by 4 bases and V by 6 bases; bases with no gene match: 9. The CDR3 is 15 amino acids. The CDR3 bases are TGTGCCAGCAGAGCACGGGAGGCGACTTACAATGAGCAGTTCTTC. Encoded protein: CASRAREATYNEQFF.

This clone was recorded only once. The chain links TRBV5-1 to TRBJ2-3; D unresolved. CDR3 length: 13 amino acids. Trimming stripped 2 bases from V and 6 bases from J, with 10 bases between. Germline V gene lookup returns CDR1 SGHRS and CDR2 YFSETQ. The CDR3 reads CASSFRVQDTQYF. DNA for the CDR3: TGCGCCAGCAGCTTCCGGGTTCAGGATACGCAGTATTTT.

CDR3 nucleotide sequence: TGTGCCACCAGCCTTCGGGACTCTTCCTACGAGCAGTACTTC. Translation: CATSLRDSSYEQYF. The chain links TRBV15 to TRBJ2-7, with a tentative D call TRBD2 (6 bases). Germline V gene data show CDR1 as LNHNV and CDR2 as YYDKDF (reference sequence). This CDR3 has 14 amino acids. V lost 5 bases, J lost 1 base, and 12 bases lay in between.